These 12 T cell receptor beta chains originate from one sample sequenced in a study of blood T cell repertoires in COVID-19. Assay: immunoSEQ multiplex PCR; the TCRdb copy retains only in-frame clones and omits some. The sample consists of around 20,000 clones, roughly nine tenths of them appearing once. The source material was peripheral blood. The receptors shown here come from a man aged 65-85 years with acute or convalescent COVID-19.

CDR3 region: CAIRQTGQGDTQYF. The CDR3 DNA reads TGTGCCATCAGGCAGACAGGGCAGGGAGATACGCAGTATTTT. V usage is TRBV10-3 and J usage is TRBJ2-3; 7 nucleotides agree with TRBD1. The CDR3 is 14 amino acids. V was clipped by 6 bases and J by 5 bases; unmatched bases: 8. Germline CDR1 reads ENHRY; CDR2 reads SYGVKD.

The CDR3, as DNA: TGTGCCAGTGGACCTGACCCCCTCCGGGGGATCGGGGAGCTGTTTTTT. Its translation is CASGPDPLRGIGELFF. The chain couples TRBV19 to TRBJ2-2; D is possibly TRBD2 (6 bases). The V gene's germline CDR1 is LNHDA and CDR2 SQIVND (reference sequence). V lost 8 bases, J lost 7 bases, and 23 bases lay in between. CDR3 size: 16 residues.

The rearrangement links TRBV19 to TRBJ1-2; 10 bases line up with TRBD1. The CDR3 is 14 residues long. After removal of 6 bases from V and 6 bases from J, the junction contained 7 bases not matched to a gene. Germline-derived CDR1 and CDR2 are LNHDA and SQIVND (reference sequence). CDR3 sequence (DNA): TGTGCCAGTAGCCAAACCGGGACAGGGGATGGCTACACCTTC. Translating gives CASSQTGTGDGYTF.

This chain connects TRBV7-2 to TRBJ2-2; TRBD1 agrees at 8 bases. Trimming at V came to 2 bases and at J to 1 base, leaving 0 bases not matched to a gene. The CDR3 length is 15 residues. The V gene's germline CDR1 is SGHTA and CDR2 FQGNSA. CDR3 sequence reads: CASSLTGGNTGELFF. The CDR3 bases are TGTGCCAGCAGCTTAACAGGGGGGAACACCGGGGAGCTGTTTTTT. The full variable domain, in which reference TRBV7-2 and TRBJ2-2 provide the parts outside the CDR3, is GAGVSQSPSNKVTEKGKDVELRCDPISGHTALYWYRQSLGQGLEFLIYFQGNSAPDKSGLPSDRFSAERTGGSVSTLTIQRTQQEDSAVYLCASSLTGGNTGELFFGEGSRLTVL.

J is TRBJ2-2 and V is TRBV15, with 13 bases lining up with TRBD2. J lost 4 bases, V lost 4 bases, and 6 bases had no gene match. CDR1 and CDR2 (germline): LNHNV, YYDKDF (reference sequence). The CDR3 spans 17 residues. CDR3: CATSKGLAGLGTGELFF. In nucleotides, the CDR3 is TGTGCCACCAGCAAGGGACTAGCGGGGTTAGGCACCGGGGAGCTGTTTTTT. The full variable domain, completed using reference TRBV15 and TRBJ2-2, is DAMVIQNPRYQVTQFGKPVTLSCSQTLNHNVMYWYQQKSSQAPKLLFHYYDKDFNNEADTPDNFQSRRPNTSFCFLDIRSPGLGDTAMYLCATSKGLAGLGTGELFFGEGSRLTVL.

The rearrangement joins TRBV14 to TRBJ2-7; D gene unclear. V was pared by 1 base and J by 1 base, with 8 bases between. The CDR3 has 14 residues. Germline-derived CDR1 and CDR2 are SGHDN and FVKESK. This chain's CDR3 is CASSQGIGSYEQYF. CDR3 coding DNA: TGTGCCAGCAGCCAAGGCATCGGGTCCTACGAGCAGTACTTC.

This chain joins TRBV19 and TRBJ2-7, with D possibly being TRBD1 (6 bases). Trimming removed 1 base at V and 6 bases at J, with 10 bases between. This CDR3 is built from 13 residues. Germline lookup yields CDR1 LNHDA and CDR2 SQIVND (reference sequence). CDR3 DNA sequence: TGTGCCAGTAGTATAGTTGGGGGCGGCGAGCAGTACTTC. Amino acids: CASSIVGGGEQYF.

The chain is built from TRBV5-4 and TRBJ2-1; no reliable D call. V lost 2 bases and J lost 9, with 15 bases in between. Germline-derived CDR1 and CDR2 are SGHNT and YYREEE (reference sequence). The CDR3 has 14 amino acids. CDR3 nucleotides: TGTGCCAGCAGCTTTAAGTCAATGACGGGTGAGCAGTTCTTC. Translated, it gives CASSFKSMTGEQFF.

Relative to its sample, this clone is medium-sized. The J gene is TRBJ2-1, the V gene TRBV6-2 or TRBV6-3; 11 nucleotides align to TRBD2. CDR3 length equals 18 residues. V shed 4 bases, J shed 3 bases, and the junction held 11 bases outside the gene matches. Germline values: CDR1 MNHEY, CDR2 SVGEGT. The CDR3 sequence is CASSSSTSGDPLYNEQFF. DNA of the CDR3: TGTGCCAGCAGTTCCTCGACTAGCGGGGACCCCCTCTACAATGAGCAGTTCTTC.

This chain uses TRBV6-1 with TRBJ2-7, with no clear D. Germline V lookup: CDR1 MNHNS, CDR2 SASEGT. The germline V and J ends were trimmed by 2 bases and 0 bases, with 11 bases remaining between them. The CDR3 has 15 residues. The CDR3 reads CASSERSLDSYEQYF. Here the CDR3 DNA reads TGTGCCAGCAGTGAACGGTCCCTAGACTCCTACGAGCAGTACTTC.

This chain connects TRBV18 to TRBJ2-6; 7 positions agree with TRBD1. The J segment lost 0 bases and the V segment lost 3 bases, leaving 17 bases of the junction unmatched. Germline V gene sequence: CDR1 KGHSH, CDR2 LQKENI. The CDR3 runs 21 residues. The CDR3 loop is CASSPDYGGQGVISGANVLTF. CDR3 coding DNA: TGTGCCAGCTCACCTGACTACGGTGGGCAGGGGGTGATCTCTGGGGCCAACGTCCTGACTTTC.

The chain employs TRBV15 and TRBJ2-3; 12 bases align to TRBD2. CDR3 length equals 16 residues. V gave up 5 bases and J gave up 2 bases; unmatched junction bases: 5. CDR1 is LNHNV and CDR2 is YYDKDF in the germline V gene (reference sequence). CDR3: CATSGWTSGVTDTQYF. The CDR3 nucleotides read TGTGCCACCAGCGGATGGACTAGCGGGGTCACAGATACGCAGTATTTT. Filled out from reference TRBV15 and TRBJ2-3, the complete variable domain reads DAMVIQNPRYQVTQFGKPVTLSCSQTLNHNVMYWYQQKSSQAPKLLFHYYDKDFNNEADTPDNFQSRRPNTSFCFLDIRSPGLGDTAMYLCATSGWTSGVTDTQYFGPGTRLTVL.